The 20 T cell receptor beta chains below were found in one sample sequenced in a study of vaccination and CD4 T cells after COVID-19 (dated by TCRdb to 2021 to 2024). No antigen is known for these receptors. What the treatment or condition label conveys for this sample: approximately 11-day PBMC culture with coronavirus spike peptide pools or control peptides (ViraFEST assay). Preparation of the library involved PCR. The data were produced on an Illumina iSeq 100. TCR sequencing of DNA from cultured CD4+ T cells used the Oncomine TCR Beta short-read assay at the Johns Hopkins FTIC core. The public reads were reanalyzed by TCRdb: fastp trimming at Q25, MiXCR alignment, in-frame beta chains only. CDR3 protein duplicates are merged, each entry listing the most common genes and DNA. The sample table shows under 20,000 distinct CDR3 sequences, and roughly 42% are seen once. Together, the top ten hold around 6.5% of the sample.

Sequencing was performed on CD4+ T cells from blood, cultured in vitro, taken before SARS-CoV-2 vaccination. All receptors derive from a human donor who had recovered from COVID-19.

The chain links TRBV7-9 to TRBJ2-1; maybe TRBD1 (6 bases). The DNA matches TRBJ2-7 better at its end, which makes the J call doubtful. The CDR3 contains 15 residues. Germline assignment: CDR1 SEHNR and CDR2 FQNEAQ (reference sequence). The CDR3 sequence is CASSLGGGPTYEQYF. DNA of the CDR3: TGTGCCAGCAGCTTAGGAGGGGGACCAACCTACGAGCAGTACTTC.

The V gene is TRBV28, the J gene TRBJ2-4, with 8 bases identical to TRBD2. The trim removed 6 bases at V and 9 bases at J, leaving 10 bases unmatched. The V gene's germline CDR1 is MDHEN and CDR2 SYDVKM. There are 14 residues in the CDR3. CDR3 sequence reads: CASSLQLAVGIQYF. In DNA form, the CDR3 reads TGTGCCAGCAGCCTACAACTAGCGGTCGGCATTCAGTACTTC.

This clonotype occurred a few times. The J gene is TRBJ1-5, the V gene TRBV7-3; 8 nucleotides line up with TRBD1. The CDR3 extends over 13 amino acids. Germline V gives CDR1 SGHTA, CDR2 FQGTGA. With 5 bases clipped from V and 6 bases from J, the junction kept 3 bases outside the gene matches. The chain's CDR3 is CASSGDRGQPQHF. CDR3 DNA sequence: TGTGCCAGCAGCGGTGACAGGGGTCAGCCCCAGCATTTT.

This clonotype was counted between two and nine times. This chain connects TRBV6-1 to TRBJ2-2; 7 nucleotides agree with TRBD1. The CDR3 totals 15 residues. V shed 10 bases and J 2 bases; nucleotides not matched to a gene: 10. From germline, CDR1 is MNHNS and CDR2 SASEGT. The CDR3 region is CATIRGQGNTGELFF. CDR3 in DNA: TGTGCCACCATTAGGGGGCAGGGAAACACCGGGGAGCTGTTTTTT.

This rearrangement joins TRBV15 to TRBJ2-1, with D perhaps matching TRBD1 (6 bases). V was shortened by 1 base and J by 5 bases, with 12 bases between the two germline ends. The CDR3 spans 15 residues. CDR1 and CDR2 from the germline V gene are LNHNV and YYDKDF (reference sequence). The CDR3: CATSRARGFHNEQFF. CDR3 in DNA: TGTGCCACCAGCAGAGCCAGGGGATTCCACAATGAGCAGTTCTTC.

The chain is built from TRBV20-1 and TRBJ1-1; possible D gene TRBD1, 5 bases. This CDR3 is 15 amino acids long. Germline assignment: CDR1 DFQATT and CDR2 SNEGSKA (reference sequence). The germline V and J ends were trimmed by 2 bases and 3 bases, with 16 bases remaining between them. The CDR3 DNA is TGCAGTGCTAGAAAAAAACCAGGGTTGGACACTGAAGCTTTCTTT. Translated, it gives CSARKKPGLDTEAFF.

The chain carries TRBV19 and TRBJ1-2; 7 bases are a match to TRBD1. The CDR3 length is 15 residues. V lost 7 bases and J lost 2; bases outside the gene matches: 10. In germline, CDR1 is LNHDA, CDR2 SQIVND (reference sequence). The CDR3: CASNPQGSANYGYTF. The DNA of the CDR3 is TGTGCCAGTAACCCACAGGGGAGCGCGAACTATGGCTACACCTTC. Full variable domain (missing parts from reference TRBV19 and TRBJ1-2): DGGITQSPKYLFRKEGQNVTLSCEQNLNHDAMYWYRQDPGQGLRLIYYSQIVNDFQKGDIAEGYSVSREKKESFPLTVTSAQKNPTAFYLCASNPQGSANYGYTFGSGTRLTVV.

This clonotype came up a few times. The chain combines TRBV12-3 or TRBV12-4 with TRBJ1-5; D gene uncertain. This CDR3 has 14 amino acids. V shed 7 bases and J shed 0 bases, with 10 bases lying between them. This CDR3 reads CASTAVHSNQPQHF. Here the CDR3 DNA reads TGTGCCAGCACGGCCGTTCATAGCAATCAGCCCCAGCATTTT.

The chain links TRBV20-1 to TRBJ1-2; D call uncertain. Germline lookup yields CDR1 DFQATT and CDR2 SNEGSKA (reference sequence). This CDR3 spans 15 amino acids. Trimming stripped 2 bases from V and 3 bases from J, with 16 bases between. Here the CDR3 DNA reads TGCAGTGCTAGAAAAGACGGTACTATTTACTATGGCTACACCTTC. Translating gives CSARKDGTIYYGYTF.

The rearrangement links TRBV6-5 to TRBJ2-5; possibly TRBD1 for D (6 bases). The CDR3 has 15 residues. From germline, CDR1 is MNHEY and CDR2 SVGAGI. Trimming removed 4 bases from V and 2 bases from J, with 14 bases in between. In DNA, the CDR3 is TGTGCCAGCAGTTCCCTGGGGGCAGCGCAAGAGACCCAGTACTTC. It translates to CASSSLGAAQETQYF.

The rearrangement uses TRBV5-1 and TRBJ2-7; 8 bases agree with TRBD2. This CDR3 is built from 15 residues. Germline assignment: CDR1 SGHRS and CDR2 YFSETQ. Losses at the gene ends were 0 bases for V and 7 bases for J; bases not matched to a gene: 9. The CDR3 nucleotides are TGCGCCAGCAGCTTGGGAGCGGGAGCTCGGGTGGAGCAGTACTTC. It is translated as CASSLGAGARVEQYF.

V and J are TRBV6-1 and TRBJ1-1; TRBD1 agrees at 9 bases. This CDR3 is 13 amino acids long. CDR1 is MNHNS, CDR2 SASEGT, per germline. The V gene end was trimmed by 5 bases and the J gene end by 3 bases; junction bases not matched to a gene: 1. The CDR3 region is CASSRTGDTEAFF. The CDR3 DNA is TGTGCCAGCAGTCGGACAGGGGACACTGAAGCTTTCTTT.

Written as DNA, the CDR3 is TGTGCCAGCAGCACAGGCACGTCGGACAATCAGCCCCAGCATTTT. Translation gives CASSTGTSDNQPQHF. The chain recombines TRBV9 with TRBJ1-5, with D possibly being TRBD1 (5 bases). V was pared by 4 bases and J by 3 bases, with 14 bases between. This CDR3 contains 15 residues. Germline CDR1 is SGDLS and CDR2 is YYNGEE.

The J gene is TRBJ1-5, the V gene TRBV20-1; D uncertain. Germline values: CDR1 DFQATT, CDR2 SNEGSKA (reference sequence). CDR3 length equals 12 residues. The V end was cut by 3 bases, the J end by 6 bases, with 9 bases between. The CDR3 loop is CSAREGGQPQHF. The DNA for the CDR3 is TGCAGTGCTAGGGAGGGCGGTCAGCCCCAGCATTTT.

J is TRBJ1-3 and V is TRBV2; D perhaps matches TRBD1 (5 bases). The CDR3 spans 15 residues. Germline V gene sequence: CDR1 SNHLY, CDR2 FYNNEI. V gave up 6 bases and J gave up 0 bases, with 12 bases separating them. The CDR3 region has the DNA TGTGCCAGCAGACCGGGACGGACCTCTGGAAACACCATATATTTT. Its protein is CASRPGRTSGNTIYF.

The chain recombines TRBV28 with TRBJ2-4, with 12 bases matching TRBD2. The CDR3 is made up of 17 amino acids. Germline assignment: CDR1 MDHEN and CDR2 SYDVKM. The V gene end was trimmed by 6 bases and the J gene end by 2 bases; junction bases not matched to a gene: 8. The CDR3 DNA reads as TGTGCCAGCAGACCGACTAGCGGGAGTCGATCCAAAAACATTCAGTACTTC. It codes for CASRPTSGSRSKNIQYF. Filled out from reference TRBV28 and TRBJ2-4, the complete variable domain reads DVKVTQSSRYLVKRTGEKVFLECVQDMDHENMFWYRQDPGLGLRLIYFSYDVKMKEKGDIPEGYSVSREKKERFSLILESASTNQTSMYLCASRPTSGSRSKNIQYFGAGTRLSVL.

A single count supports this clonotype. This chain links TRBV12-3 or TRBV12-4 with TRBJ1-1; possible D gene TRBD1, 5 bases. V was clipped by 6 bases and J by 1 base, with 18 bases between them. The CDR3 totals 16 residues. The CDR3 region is CASSFLAGVENTEAFF. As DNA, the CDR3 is TGTGCCAGCAGCTTTCTTGCGGGGGTGGAGAACACTGAAGCTTTCTTT.

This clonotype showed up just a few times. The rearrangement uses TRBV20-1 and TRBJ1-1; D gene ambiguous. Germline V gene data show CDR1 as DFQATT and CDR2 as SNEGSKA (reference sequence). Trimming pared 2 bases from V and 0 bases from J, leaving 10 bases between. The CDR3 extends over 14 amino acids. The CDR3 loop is CSARSTLMNTEAFF. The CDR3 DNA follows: TGCAGTGCTAGATCTACGCTTATGAACACTGAAGCTTTCTTT.

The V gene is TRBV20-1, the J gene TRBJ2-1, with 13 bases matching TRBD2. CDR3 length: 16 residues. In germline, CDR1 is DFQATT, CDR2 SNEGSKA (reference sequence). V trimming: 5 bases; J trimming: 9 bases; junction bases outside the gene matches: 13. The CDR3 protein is CSAGLPGLAGVGEQFF. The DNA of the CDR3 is TGCAGTGCTGGATTACCCGGACTAGCGGGAGTAGGTGAGCAGTTCTTC.

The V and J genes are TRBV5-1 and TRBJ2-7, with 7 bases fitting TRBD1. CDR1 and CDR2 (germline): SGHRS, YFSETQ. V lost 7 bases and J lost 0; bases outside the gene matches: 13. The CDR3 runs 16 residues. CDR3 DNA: TGCGCCAGCCGTGCGGACAGGACCCCGGGCTCCTACGAGCAGTACTTC. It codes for CASRADRTPGSYEQYF.